This T cell receptor (beta chain) originates from a study of cytomegalovirus exposure and HLA in healthy donors. Using immunoSEQ multiplex PCR, the repertoire was profiled, and TCRdb retains in-frame clones only, with some absent. The table includes 66,000 or so clones, around 97% detected once. V gave up 5 bases and J gave up 3 bases, with 8 bases separating them. CDR1 DFQATT and CDR2 SNEGSKA come from the germline V gene (reference sequence). The CDR3 loop spans 11 amino acids. Sequencing input: PBMCs. The rearrangement uses TRBV20-1 and TRBJ2-7; no reliable D call. The receptor comes from a woman under 30 in good health and CMV-seropositive. CDR3 DNA sequence: TGCAGTGCTGTCTGGAGCTACGAGCAGTACTTC. Translating gives CSAVWSYEQYF.